This T cell receptor (beta chain) came from a study of CD8 T cells in Susac syndrome. A quantity of about 0.5 to 1 ug RNA underwent reverse transcription using random hexamers. A multiplex approach, immunoSEQ multiplex PCR, amplified TCR beta CDR3 across 54 Vbeta and 13 Jbeta. TCRdb independently ran MiXCR on the immunoSEQ multiplex PCR reads; one entry per CDR3 protein. Of approximately 230,000 distinct CDR3 sequences listed, 80% to 95% are singletons. V was pared by 0 bases and J by 4 bases, with 6 bases of the junction left unmatched. CDR3 length equals 16 residues. Germline V CDR1 and CDR2: DFQATT, SNEGSKA (reference sequence).

Material for sequencing was CD4+ T cells from PBMCs. This TCR came from a human donor with multiple sclerosis. The V and J genes are TRBV20-1 and TRBJ2-6; 7 bases map to TRBD1. For the CDR3, the DNA is TGCAGTGCTAGAGATCAGGGGGAATCCGGGGCCAACGTCCTGACTTTC. The encoded protein is CSARDQGESGANVLTF.